This TCR beta chain was found in a study of technical replicates of blood from a handful of donors. This CDR3 spans 15 amino acids. Germline CDR1 MNHNY, CDR2 SVGAGI (reference sequence). V was clipped by 2 bases and J by 4 bases; unmatched bases: 4. TCRdb's table, derived via immunoSEQ multiplex PCR, lists solely in-frame clones and lacks some. The sample carries about 100,000 clones, around 95% recorded once. The TCR sequence derives from a human donor in good health. Material for sequencing was T cells isolated from PBMCs. V and J are TRBV6-6 and TRBJ2-2, with 7 bases lining up with TRBD1. CDR3 DNA: TGTGCCAGCAGTTACGCCGGACAGGCCACCGGGGAGCTGTTTTTT. The encoded protein is CASSYAGQATGELFF.